This TCR beta chain originates from a study of blood T cell repertoires in COVID-19. The sample holds many counts of this clone. In the same sample, other DNA sequences code for this CDR3. Seattle participants joined during active infection and were tracked over time. Here immunoSEQ multiplex PCR was the method, and the copy in TCRdb shows in-frame clones only, minus some. The repertoire has a few hundred thousand clones, 85% to 90% of them found once; the top ten carry around 0.93%. Germline assignment: CDR1 KGHSH and CDR2 LQKENI. This CDR3 is 16 amino acids long. The ends lost 4 bases at V and 0 bases at J; junction bases unmatched: 3.

The J gene is TRBJ2-2, the V gene TRBV18; 9 bases fit TRBD1. This sequence originates from a woman aged 40-49 years with COVID-19, enrolled during active disease. Sequencing was performed on peripheral blood. CDR3 loop: CASSRDRVPNTGELFF. CDR3 nucleotides: TGTGCCAGCTCACGGGACAGGGTACCGAACACCGGGGAGCTGTTTTTT.